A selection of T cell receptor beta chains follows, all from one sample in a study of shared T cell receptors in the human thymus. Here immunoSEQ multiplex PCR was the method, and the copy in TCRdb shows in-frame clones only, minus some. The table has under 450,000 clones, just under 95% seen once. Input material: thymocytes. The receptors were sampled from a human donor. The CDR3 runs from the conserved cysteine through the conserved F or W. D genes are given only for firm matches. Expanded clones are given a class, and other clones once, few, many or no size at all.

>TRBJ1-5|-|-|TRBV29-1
TGCAGCGTTGGGGGGCCTTATAGCAATCAGCCCCAGCATTTT
CSVGGPYSNQPQHF
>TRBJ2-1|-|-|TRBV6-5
TGTGCCAGCAGTTCGACCTCCGCACACAATGAGCAGTTCTTC
CASSSTSAHNEQFF
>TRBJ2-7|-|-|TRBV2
TGTGCCAGCAGGCATTCCGGGACTCAAAACGAGCAGTACTTC
CASRHSGTQNEQYF
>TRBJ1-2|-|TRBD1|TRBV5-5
TGTGCCAGCAGCCTAGACAGGGACTATGGCTACACCTTC
CASSLDRDYGYTF
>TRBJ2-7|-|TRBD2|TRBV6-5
TGTGCCAGCAGTTCCACAGCGGGAGCCTACGAGCAGTACTTC
CASSSTAGAYEQYF
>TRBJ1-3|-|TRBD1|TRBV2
TGTGCCAGCAGTGTGGGACAGGGATCTGGAAACACCATATATTTT
CASSVGQGSGNTIYF
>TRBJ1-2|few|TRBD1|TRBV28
TGTGCCAGCAGTTTATCGGGCAGGGGGCCGGGTGGCTACACCTTC
CASSLSGRGPGGYTF
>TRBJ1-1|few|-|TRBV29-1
TGCAGCGTTGAAGGTCTCGGGGCAGCTTTCTTT
CSVEGLGAAFF
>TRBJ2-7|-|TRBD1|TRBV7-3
TGTGCCAGCAGCTTAACCGGGACAGGGACCTCCCGGCAGTACTTC
CASSLTGTGTSRQYF
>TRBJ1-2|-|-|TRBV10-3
TGTGCCACCGGGTCTTCGTCCCTCCTCTATGGCTACACCTTC
CATGSSSLLYGYTF
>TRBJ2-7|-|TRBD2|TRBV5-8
TGTGCCAGCAGCCAGGGGACTAGCGGGCTTCCCTACGAGCAGTACTTC
CASSQGTSGLPYEQYF
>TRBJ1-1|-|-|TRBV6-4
TGTGCCAGCAGGGAAGATCGGGACGGGAACACTGAAGCTTTCTTT
CASREDRDGNTEAFF
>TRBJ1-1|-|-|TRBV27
TGTGCCAGCAGTTCTCAGGGTAGGACTGAAGCTTTCTTT
CASSSQGRTEAFF
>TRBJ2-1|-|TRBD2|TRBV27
TGTGCCAGCAGTTTAGGAGGCGGGAGGTTATCCTACAATGAGCAGTTCTTC
CASSLGGGRLSYNEQFF
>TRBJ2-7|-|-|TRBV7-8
TGTGCCAGCAGCTTAGGCAGGGCCAAGGGGGAGCAGTACTTC
CASSLGRAKGEQYF
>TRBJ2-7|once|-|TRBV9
TGTGCCAGGAGAGCAGGGCCGACCTACGAGCAGTACTTC
CARRAGPTYEQYF
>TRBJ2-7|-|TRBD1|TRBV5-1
TGCGCCAGCAGCTTGGCCGACAGGGAGAGGTCCTACGAGCAGTACTTC
CASSLADRERSYEQYF
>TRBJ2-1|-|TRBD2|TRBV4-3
TGCGCCAGCAGCCAAAGTCCCAGCGGGGGTTACAATGAGCAGTTCTTC
CASSQSPSGGYNEQFF
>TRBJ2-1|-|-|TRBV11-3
TGTGCCAGCAGCTTACAGGGGCAATCCTACAATGAGCAGTTCTTC
CASSLQGQSYNEQFF
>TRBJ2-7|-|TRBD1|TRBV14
TGTGCCAGCAGCCAAGTTGCGGGACAGGGAACCTACGAGCAGTACTTC
CASSQVAGQGTYEQYF
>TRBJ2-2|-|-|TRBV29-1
TGCAGCGTTGATGAGGGAGCGACCGGGGAGCTGTTTTTT
CSVDEGATGELFF
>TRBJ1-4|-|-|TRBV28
TGTGCCAGCAGTTTTAGGAGGGGACCGAATGAAAAACTGTTTTTT
CASSFRRGPNEKLFF
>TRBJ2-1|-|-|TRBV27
TGTGCCAGCAGTTTATCCCTGGACAGTAAAAATGAGCAGTTCTTC
CASSLSLDSKNEQFF
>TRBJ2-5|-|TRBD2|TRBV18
TGTGCCAGCTCCCCTAGCGGGAGGAGACCCAAAGAGGCCCAGTACTTC
CASSPSGRRPKEAQYF
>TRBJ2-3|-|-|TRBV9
TGTGCCAGCAGCACGAGGGACAACACAGATACGCAGTATTTT
CASSTRDNTDTQYF
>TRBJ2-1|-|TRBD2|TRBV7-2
TGTGCCAGCAGCTTAGCAGAGAGGTCGGGAGGGCCGGGCCCTCCCTCCTACAATGAGCAGTTCTTC
CASSLAERSGGPGPPSYNEQFF
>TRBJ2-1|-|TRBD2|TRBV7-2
TGTGCCAGCAGCCCCGGAGTAGCGGGAGTTTGTTCGTACAATGAGCAGTTCTTC
CASSPGVAGVCSYNEQFF
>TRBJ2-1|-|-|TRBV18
TGTGCCAGCTCACCTGAGGGGACCTACAATGAGCAGTTCTTC
CASSPEGTYNEQFF
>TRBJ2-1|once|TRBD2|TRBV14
TGTGCCAGCAGCCAAGCAGCGGGAGGATGGAATGAGCAGTTCTTC
CASSQAAGGWNEQFF
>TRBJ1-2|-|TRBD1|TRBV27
TGTGCCAGCACACCCGGACAGGGCTATGGCTACACCTTC
CASTPGQGYGYTF
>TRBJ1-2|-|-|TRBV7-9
TGTGCCAGCAGCTTAGGGGGGCCTGGCTACACCTTC
CASSLGGPGYTF
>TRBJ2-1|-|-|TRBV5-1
TGCGCCAGCAGCTTGGTGTCAAAGGGGAATGAGCAGTTCTTC
CASSLVSKGNEQFF
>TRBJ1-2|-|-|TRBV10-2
TGCGCCAGCAGTGAGTCACTGGGACCGAACTATGGCTACACCTTC
CASSESLGPNYGYTF
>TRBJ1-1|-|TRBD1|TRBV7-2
TGTGCCAGCAGCCCCCGGACAGGGCGGAACACTGAAGCTTTCTTT
CASSPRTGRNTEAFF
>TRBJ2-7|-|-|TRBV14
TGTGCCAGCCGAGCTGGAAACTCCTACGAGCAGTACTTC
CASRAGNSYEQYF
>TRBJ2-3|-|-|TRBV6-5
TGTGCCAGCAGTTACGGACTACCCCGGGCAGATACGCAGTATTTT
CASSYGLPRADTQYF
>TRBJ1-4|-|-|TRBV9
TGTGCCAGCAGCGTAGCTGAAGGAACTAATGAAAAACTGTTTTTT
CASSVAEGTNEKLFF
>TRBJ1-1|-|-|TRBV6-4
TGTGCCAGCAGTGACTCGATGGACGGAATCCCTGAAGCTTTCTTT
CASSDSMDGIPEAFF
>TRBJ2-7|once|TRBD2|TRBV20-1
TGCAGTGCTAGACCGATAGCGGGACTTAGCTTC
CSARPIAGLSF
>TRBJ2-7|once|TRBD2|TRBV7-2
TGTGCCAGCAGCTCCCCGACTGGCAGGGAGGGCGAGCAGTACTTC
CASSSPTGREGEQYF
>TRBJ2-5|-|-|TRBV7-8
TGTGCCACCGATCTAGGGGAGGAGCCGGAAAAAGAGACCCAGTACTTC
CATDLGEEPEKETQYF
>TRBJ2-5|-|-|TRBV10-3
TGTGCCATCAGTGGAACAGTACAAGAGACCCAGTACTTC
CAISGTVQETQYF
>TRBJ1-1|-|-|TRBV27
TGTGCCAGCAGTCCCCTAGGGCCCTTGAACACTGAAGCTTTCTTT
CASSPLGPLNTEAFF
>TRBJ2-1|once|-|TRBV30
TGTGCCGGAATCGACTACTCCCTCTACAATGAGCAGTTCTTC
CAGIDYSLYNEQFF
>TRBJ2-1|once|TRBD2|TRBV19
TGTGCCAGTAAGAAAAATGACTGGGAGGGTTCCTACAATGAGCAGTTCTTC
CASKKNDWEGSYNEQFF
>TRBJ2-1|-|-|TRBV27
TGTGCCAGCAGTTTATCGCGGCCGGGAGAGTCCAACAATGAGCAGTTCTTC
CASSLSRPGESNNEQFF
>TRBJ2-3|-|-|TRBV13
TGTGCCAGCAGCCAGGTGGTATGGGCGTCACCTGAGGGTTGGGATGGCACAGATACGCAGTATTTT
CASSQVVWASPEGWDGTDTQYF
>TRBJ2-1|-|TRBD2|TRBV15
TGTGCCACCCGCCCGGCGGGAGGCCACAATGAGCAGTTCTTC
CATRPAGGHNEQFF
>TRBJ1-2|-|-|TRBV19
TGTGCCAGTAGTATATACTATGGCTACACCTTC
CASSIYYGYTF
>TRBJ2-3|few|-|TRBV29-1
TGCAGCGTTCTGCTAAGAAAAGATACGCAGTATTTT
CSVLLRKDTQYF
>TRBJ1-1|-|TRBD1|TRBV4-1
TGCGCCAGCAGCCAAATGGCATCCGCCAACAGGGGGTGTGAAGCTTTCTTT
CASSQMASANRGCEAFF
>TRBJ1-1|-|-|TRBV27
TGTGCCAGCAGTTTAAAGGGTGAGACTGAAGCTTTCTTT
CASSLKGETEAFF
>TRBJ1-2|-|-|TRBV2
TGTGCCAGCAGTGACCAGCCTGACAGCTATGGCTACACCTTC
CASSDQPDSYGYTF
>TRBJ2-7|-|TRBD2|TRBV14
TGTGCCAGCAGCCAAGATGGGACTACCACGGACTACGAGCAGTACTTC
CASSQDGTTTDYEQYF
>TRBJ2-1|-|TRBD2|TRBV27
TGTGCCAGCAGCCCCCTAGCGGGAAACTACAATGAGCAGTTCTTC
CASSPLAGNYNEQFF
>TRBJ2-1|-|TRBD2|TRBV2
TGTGCCAGCAGTGACCGGACTAGCGGGAGCAATGAGCAGTTCTTC
CASSDRTSGSNEQFF
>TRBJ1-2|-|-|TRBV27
TGTGCCAGCCGTGCCGGGGCGCGCCCACCAGCCCAAGGTCCCTATGGCTACACCTTC
CASRAGARPPAQGPYGYTF
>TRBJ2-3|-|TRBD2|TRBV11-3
TGTGCCAGCAGCCCTAGCGGTAGCACAGATACGCAGTATTTT
CASSPSGSTDTQYF
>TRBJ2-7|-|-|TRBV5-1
TGCGCCAGCAGCTTGGGTTGCTGGGGAGCCTACTCCTACGAGCAGTACTTC
CASSLGCWGAYSYEQYF